This T cell receptor (beta chain) was obtained from a study of blood T cell repertoires in COVID-19. Overall study context: The samples span acute and convalescent COVID-19 from the United States, Italy and Spain. Sources were T cells, B-cell-depleted T cells, or PBMCs; the material itself was cDNA or gDNA.

Original analysis: Amplifying reference gene primers gave estimates of nucleated cell counts. Generated by immunoSEQ multiplex PCR, the TCRdb table keeps only in-frame clones and is missing some. V, J and clone size were drawn from that table, and D and trimming were deduced from the DNA. This sample has fewer than 35,000 clones, with about 91% found just once. Trimming took 2 bases from V and 2 from J, leaving 10 bases between them. The CDR3 contains 15 residues. CDR1 is LGHNA, CDR2 YSLEER, per germline. The chain joins TRBV4-3 to TRBJ2-1; D may be TRBD1 (5 bases). Sequences were obtained from peripheral blood. This TCR was recovered from a human donor in a cohort sampled during active COVID-19. This CDR3 reads CASSQPGSTYNEQFF. CDR3 in DNA: TGCGCCAGCAGCCAACCAGGGTCAACCTACAATGAGCAGTTCTTC.